The 7 T cell receptor beta chains below come from one sample, sequenced in a study of blood T cell repertoires in COVID-19. Clones were sequenced by immunoSEQ multiplex PCR, and TCRdb holds only the in-frame ones, with some missing. Counted here are approximately 140,000 clones, 70% to 90% occurring once; the ten biggest clones make up less than 3.5%. The source material was peripheral blood. These TCRs come from a man aged 65 to 85 with acute or convalescent COVID-19.

This clone was counted a few times. The chain has TRBV7-8 and TRBJ2-5; 9 bases are a match to TRBD1. CDR1 is SGHVS and CDR2 is FQNEAQ in the germline V gene. With 1 base clipped from V and 4 bases from J, the junction kept 4 bases outside the gene matches. The CDR3 has 15 amino acids. CDR3 residues: CASSLEGQGSETQYF. CDR3 bases: TGTGCCAGCAGCTTAGAGGGACAGGGATCAGAGACCCAGTACTTC.

V gene TRBV14 combines with J gene TRBJ1-2; no clear D. Germline V CDR1 and CDR2: SGHDN, FVKESK. The CDR3 is 14 residues long. The V gene lost 3 bases and the J gene lost 8 bases, with 16 bases spanning the gap. The CDR3 DNA reads TGTGCCAGCAGCCAGGTTCAGACTAAAGGCGGCTACACCTTC. Protein sequence: CASSQVQTKGGYTF. The full variable domain, its missing parts supplied by reference TRBV14 and TRBJ1-2, is EAGVTQFPSHSVIEKGQTVTLRCDPISGHDNLYWYRRVMGKEIKFLLHFVKESKQDESGMPNNRFLAERTGGTYSTLKVQPAELEDSGVYFCASSQVQTKGGYTFGSGTRLTVV.

This rearrangement joins TRBV13 to TRBJ1-5, with TRBD1 matching 9 bases. CDR1 and CDR2 (germline): PRHDT, FYEKMQ (reference sequence). CDR3 size: 13 residues. V was clipped by 3 bases and J by 8 bases; unmatched bases: 2. The CDR3 region has the DNA TGTGCCAGCAGCTTTGACAGGGGGAAGCCCCAGCATTTT. Translated: CASSFDRGKPQHF.

J is TRBJ1-6 and V is TRBV11-1, with 10 bases lining up with TRBD1. Germline CDR1 and CDR2: SGHAT and FQDESV (reference sequence). The J segment lost 6 bases and the V segment lost 5 bases, leaving 4 bases of the junction unmatched. The CDR3 runs to 15 residues. CDR3 coding DNA: TGTGCCAGCAGCCCGGACAGGGGGATTAATTCACCCCTCCACTTT. The encoded protein is CASSPDRGINSPLHF.

This chain joins TRBV24-1 and TRBJ1-2; D is ambiguous. Deletions cut 1 base from V and 2 bases from J, with 7 bases between. Looked up from germline, CDR1 is KGHDR and CDR2 is SFDVKD. The CDR3 loop spans 14 amino acids. The CDR3 reads CATSDFGANYGYTF. The CDR3 nucleotides read TGTGCCACCAGTGATTTCGGAGCGAACTATGGCTACACCTTC.

The V call is TRBV7-6, the J call TRBJ2-6; the D gene is possibly TRBD1 (5 bases). Germline lookup yields CDR1 SGHVS and CDR2 FNYEAQ. The CDR3 runs to 15 residues. Trimming left V 5 bases short and J 0 bases short, with 8 bases between. CDR3 DNA sequence: TGTGCCAGCAGCATAGACAGCTCTGGGGCCAACGTCCTGACTTTC. It translates to CASSIDSSGANVLTF. Based on the CDR3 plus reference TRBV7-6 and TRBJ2-6, the full variable domain is GAGVSQSPRYKVTKRGQDVALRCDPISGHVSLYWYRQALGQGPEFLTYFNYEAQQDKSGLPNDRFSAERPEGSISTLTIQRTEQRDSAMYRCASSIDSSGANVLTFGAGSRLTVL.

The rearrangement links TRBV3-1 (or the pseudogene TRBV3-2) to TRBJ2-1; D is perhaps TRBD2 (6 bases). Trimming cost V 0 bases and J 10 bases, with 7 bases left between them. The germline V gene has CDR1 LGHDT and CDR2 YNNKEL (reference sequence). The CDR3 covers 12 residues. The CDR3: CASSQDGGEQFF. The CDR3 region has the DNA TGTGCCAGCAGCCAAGATGGGGGGGAGCAGTTCTTC.